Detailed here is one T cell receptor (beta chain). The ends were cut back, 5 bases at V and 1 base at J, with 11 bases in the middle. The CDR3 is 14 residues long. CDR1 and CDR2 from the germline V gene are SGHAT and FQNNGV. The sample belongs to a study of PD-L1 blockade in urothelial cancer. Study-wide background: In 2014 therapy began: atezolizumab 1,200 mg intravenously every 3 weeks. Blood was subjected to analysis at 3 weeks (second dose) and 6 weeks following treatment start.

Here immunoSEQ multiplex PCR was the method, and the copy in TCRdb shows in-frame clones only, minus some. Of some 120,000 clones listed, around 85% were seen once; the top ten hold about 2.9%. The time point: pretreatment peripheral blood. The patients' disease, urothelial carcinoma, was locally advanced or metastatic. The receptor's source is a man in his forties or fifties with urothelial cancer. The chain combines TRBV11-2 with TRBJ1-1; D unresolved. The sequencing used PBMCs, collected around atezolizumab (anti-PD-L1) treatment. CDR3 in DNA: TGTGCCAGCAGCCCGCGTGGGCGGAACACTGAAGCTTTCTTT. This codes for CASSPRGRNTEAFF.